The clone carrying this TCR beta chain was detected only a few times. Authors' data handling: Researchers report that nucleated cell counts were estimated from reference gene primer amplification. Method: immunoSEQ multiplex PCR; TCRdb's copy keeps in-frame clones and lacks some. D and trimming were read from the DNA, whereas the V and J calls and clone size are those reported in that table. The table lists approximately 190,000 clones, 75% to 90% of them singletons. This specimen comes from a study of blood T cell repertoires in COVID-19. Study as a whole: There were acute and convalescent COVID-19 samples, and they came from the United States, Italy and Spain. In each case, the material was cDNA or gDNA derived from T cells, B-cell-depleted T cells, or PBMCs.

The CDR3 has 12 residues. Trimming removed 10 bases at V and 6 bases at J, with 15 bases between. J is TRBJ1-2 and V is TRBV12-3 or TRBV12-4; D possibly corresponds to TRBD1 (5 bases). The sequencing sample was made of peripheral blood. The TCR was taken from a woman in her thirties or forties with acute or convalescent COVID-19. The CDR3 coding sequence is TGTGCCATCTTCTCACAGGCTCATGGCTACACCTTC. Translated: CAIFSQAHGYTF.